This T cell receptor beta chain emerged from a study of post-analysis software for immune sequencing data (dated by TCRdb to between 2014 and 2017). Describing the broader study: Recorded disease courses included relapsing-remitting, secondary progressive and progressive-relapsing multiple sclerosis, with some patients lacking subtype annotation. Patient repertoires were compared against 10 to 12 previously published healthy control repertoires from donors aged about 6 to 28 years. A subset of samples was prepared in parallel using single-end sample barcoding, then pooled and co-amplified after Illumina adapter ligation.

What the work shows at the level of the full study, not this receptor alone: Strong co-clustering of samples prepared in the same batch was shown by direct clustering with F measure, prompting a batch-effect correction. Patients showed significantly higher frequencies than controls for a handful of TRBV segments, among them TRBV5-6, TRBV5-1 and TRBV20-1. Normalized Chao1 diversity was significantly lower in multiple sclerosis patients than controls, suggesting substantial peripheral T-cell clonal expansion. The control group was slightly older than the multiple sclerosis patient group.

This clonotype was detected only a few times. Its binding antigen is unknown. Base qualities are not recorded, but no much larger clone differs from it by a single base. TCR beta repertoires were profiled from peripheral blood of 13 young patients with multiple sclerosis to demonstrate the VDJtools post-analysis software. The multiple sclerosis patients were children and adolescents ranging in age from about 6 to 17 years. The library was prepared using PCR. Sequencing took place on an Illumina HiSeq 2500. To reduce PCR and sequencing biases, unique molecular identifiers were incorporated into the TCR beta cDNA libraries. Roughly 0.5 million cDNA molecules were obtained per 1 to 10 million input T cells, so each molecule approximated one T cell. Patient libraries were prepared and sequenced with the same protocol used for the earlier healthy control dataset. Within a given batch, samples were prepared together, multiplexed and sequenced on the same HiSeq lane. The authors' pipeline ran thus. MIGEC handled the raw barcoded reads, throwing out single-read molecular identifier groups before consensus assembly and CDR3 extraction. Clonotype tables were post-analysed with VDJtools, and diversity was normalized by down-sampling all datasets to the smallest sample size. To correct batch-related cross-sample contamination, repertoire overlap clustering matched CDR3 amino acid sequences but not nucleotide sequences. In-frame beta chains were kept once TCRdb had trimmed the public reads at Q25 with fastp and called clones with MiXCR. Each CDR3 protein gets just one entry, which takes the most common genes and DNA from the rows behind it. The authors' filters were not applied to this entry. This sample gives about 810,000 distinct CDR3 sequences in total; approximately 50% of them show up just once. The top ten constitute over 4% of the sample.

As encoded in the germline V gene (reference sequence), CDR1 is SEHNR while CDR2 is FQNEAQ. The CDR3, cysteine through phenylalanine, is 16 amino acids long. Only CDR3 DNA is held: 48 bases, read in frame from base 1. The trim is 3 bases for V and 6 bases for J, with a gap of 18 bases between the germline ends. The sequenced material came from blood. Recombination connected TRBV7-9 to TRBJ2-1; the best D guess is TRBD1, with 6 bases matching. This receptor was taken from a girl between 5 and 17 years old with multiple sclerosis. The nucleotide sequence reads as follows: TGTGCCAGCAGCTTGCCACAGGGTTCCATAGGCAATGAGCAGTTCTTC. Its protein product is CASSLPQGSIGNEQFF. Outside the CDR3, residues come from the reference TRBV7-9 and TRBJ2-1 proteins, so the full variable domain is: DTGVSQNPRHKITKRGQNVTFRCDPISEHNRLYWYRQTLGQGPEFLTYFQNEAQLEKSRLLSDRFSAERPKGSFSTLEIQRTEQGDSAMYLCASSLPQGSIGNEQFFGPGTRLTVL.